One sample yielded the 5 T cell receptor beta chains listed below, sequenced in a study of radiation and T cells in renal cell carcinoma. Method: immunoSEQ multiplex PCR; TCRdb's copy keeps in-frame clones and lacks some. The repertoire holds about 100,000 clones, with around 84% as singletons. Time point here: blood 4 weeks post-SBRT, at nephrectomy. Treatment denoted: 15 Gy SBRT to primary tumor, nephrectomy 4 weeks later. The starting material was blood, obtained from a patient whose treatment included radiotherapy and nephrectomy. The receptor set was obtained from a man between 60 and 75 years old with renal cell carcinoma.

V usage is TRBV11-3 and J usage is TRBJ2-3; TRBD1 matches at 7 bases. The CDR3 runs 15 residues. After removal of 5 bases from V and 4 bases from J, the junction contained 9 bases not matched to a gene. Looked up from germline, CDR1 is SGHNT and CDR2 is YENEEA. The CDR3 here is CASSPRQGSADTQYF. Written as DNA, the CDR3 is TGTGCCAGCAGCCCCCGACAGGGATCGGCAGATACGCAGTATTTT.

The V gene is TRBV19, the J gene TRBJ2-1; TRBD2 aligns across 14 bases. Looked up from germline, CDR1 is LNHDA and CDR2 is SQIVND (reference sequence). This CDR3 comprises 17 residues. V was pared by 3 bases and J by 7 bases, with 8 bases of the junction left unmatched. The CDR3 DNA is TGTGCCAGTAGTATGGGACTAGCGGGAGTGAAGCGGAATGAGCAGTTCTTC. It yields the protein CASSMGLAGVKRNEQFF.

This clone was detected once. This chain uses TRBV21-1 with TRBJ2-5; the table's D call, TRBD2, has no DNA check behind it. TRBV21-1 is classified as a pseudogene. There are 13 residues in the CDR3. Here the CDR3 DNA reads TGTGCCAGCAGCAACGGCCTAGGTGAGACCCAGTACTTC. This gives the protein CASSNGLGETQYF.

The chain uses TRBV13 and TRBJ2-3, with TRBD2 matching 7 bases. CDR3 size: 14 residues. Germline trimming cut 5 bases from V and 2 bases from J; bases unmatched to any gene: 4. Germline V lookup: CDR1 PRHDT, CDR2 FYEKMQ (reference sequence). CDR3 in DNA: TGTGCCAGCAGCCCAGGGACTACCACAGATACGCAGTATTTT. Protein product: CASSPGTTTDTQYF.

The V call is TRBV9, the J call TRBJ2-1; 8 nucleotides match TRBD2. There are 15 residues in the CDR3. Trimming at V came to 4 bases and at J to 5 bases, leaving 8 bases not matched to a gene. Germline CDR1 is SGDLS and CDR2 is YYNGEE. The CDR3 sequence is CASSPTGLGDNEQFF. In DNA form, the CDR3 reads TGTGCCAGCAGCCCCACGGGACTAGGAGACAATGAGCAGTTCTTC. The full variable domain, with the rest looked up from reference TRBV9 and TRBJ2-1, is DSGVTQTPKHLITATGQRVTLRCSPRSGDLSVYWYQQSLDQGLQFLIQYYNGEERAKGNILERFSAQQFPDLHSELNLSSLELGDSALYFCASSPTGLGDNEQFFGPGTRLTVL.